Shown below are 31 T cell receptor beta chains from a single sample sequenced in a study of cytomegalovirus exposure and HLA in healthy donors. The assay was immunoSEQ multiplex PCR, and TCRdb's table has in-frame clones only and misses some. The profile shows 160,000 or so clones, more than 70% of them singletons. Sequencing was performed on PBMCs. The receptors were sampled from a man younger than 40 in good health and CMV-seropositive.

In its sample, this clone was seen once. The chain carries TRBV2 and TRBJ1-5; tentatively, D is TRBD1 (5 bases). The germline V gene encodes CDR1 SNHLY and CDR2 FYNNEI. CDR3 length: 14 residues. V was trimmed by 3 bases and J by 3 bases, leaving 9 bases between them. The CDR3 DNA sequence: TGTGCCAGCAGTGAGATGGGGCCCAATCAGCCCCAGCATTTT. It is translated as CASSEMGPNQPQHF. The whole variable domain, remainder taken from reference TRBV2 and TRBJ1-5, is EPEVTQTPSHQVTQMGQEVILRCVPISNHLYFYWYRQILGQKVEFLVSFYNNEISEKSEIFDDQFSVERPDGSNFTLKIRSTKLEDSAMYFCASSEMGPNQPQHFGDGTRLSIL.

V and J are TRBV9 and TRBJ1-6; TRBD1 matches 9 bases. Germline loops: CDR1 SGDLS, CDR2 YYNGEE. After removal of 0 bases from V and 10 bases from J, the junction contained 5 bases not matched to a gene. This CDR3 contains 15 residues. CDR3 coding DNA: TGTGCCAGCAGCGTAGAACAGGGGGCAGGGTCACCCCTCCACTTT. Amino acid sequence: CASSVEQGAGSPLHF.

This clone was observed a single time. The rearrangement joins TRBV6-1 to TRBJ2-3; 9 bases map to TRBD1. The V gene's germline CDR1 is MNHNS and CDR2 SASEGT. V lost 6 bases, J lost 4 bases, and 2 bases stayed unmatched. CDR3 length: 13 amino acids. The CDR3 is CASSRTGADTQYF. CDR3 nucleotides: TGTGCCAGCAGCAGGACAGGGGCAGATACGCAGTATTTT.

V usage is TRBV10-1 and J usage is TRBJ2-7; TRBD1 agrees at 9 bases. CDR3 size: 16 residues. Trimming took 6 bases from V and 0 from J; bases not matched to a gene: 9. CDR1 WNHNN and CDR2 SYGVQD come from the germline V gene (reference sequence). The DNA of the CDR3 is TGCGCCAGCAGCCCAGGGACAGGGACGGCCTCCTACGAGCAGTACTTC. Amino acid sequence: CASSPGTGTASYEQYF.

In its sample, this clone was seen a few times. CDR3 sequence: CASSRQGLGTEAFF. The CDR3 DNA follows: TGTGCCAGCAGCCGTCAGGGATTGGGCACTGAAGCTTTCTTT. The rearrangement uses TRBV11-2 and TRBJ1-1, with a possible D match to TRBD1 (5 bases). CDR1 and CDR2 from the germline V gene are SGHAT and FQNNGV. The ends were cut back, 5 bases at V and 4 bases at J, with 14 bases in the middle. The CDR3 totals 14 residues.

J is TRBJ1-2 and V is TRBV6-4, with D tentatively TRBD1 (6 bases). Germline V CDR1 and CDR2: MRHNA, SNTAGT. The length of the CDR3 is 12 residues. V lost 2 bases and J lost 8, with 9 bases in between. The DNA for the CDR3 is TGTGCCAGCAGTGACACAGGGAACGGCTACACCTTC. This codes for CASSDTGNGYTF.

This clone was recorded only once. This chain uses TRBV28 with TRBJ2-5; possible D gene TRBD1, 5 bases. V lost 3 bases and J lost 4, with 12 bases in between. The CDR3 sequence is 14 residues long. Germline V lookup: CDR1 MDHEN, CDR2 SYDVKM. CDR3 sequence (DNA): TGTGCCAGCAGTTTCCGGCAGGGTATAGAGACCCAGTACTTC. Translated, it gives CASSFRQGIETQYF.

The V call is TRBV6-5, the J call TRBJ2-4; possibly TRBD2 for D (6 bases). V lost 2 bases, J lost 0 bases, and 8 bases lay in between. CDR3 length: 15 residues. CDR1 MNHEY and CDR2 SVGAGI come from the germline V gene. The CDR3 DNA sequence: TGTGCCAGCAGTTACCGGGACTCAGCCAAAAACATTCAGTACTTC. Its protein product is CASSYRDSAKNIQYF.

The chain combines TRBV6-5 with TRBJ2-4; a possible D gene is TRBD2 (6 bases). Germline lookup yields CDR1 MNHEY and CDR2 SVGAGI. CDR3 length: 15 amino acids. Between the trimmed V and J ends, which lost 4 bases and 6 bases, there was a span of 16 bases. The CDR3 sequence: CASSLEGSPGNIQYF. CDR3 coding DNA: TGTGCCAGCAGTTTGGAGGGTAGCCCTGGAAACATTCAGTACTTC.

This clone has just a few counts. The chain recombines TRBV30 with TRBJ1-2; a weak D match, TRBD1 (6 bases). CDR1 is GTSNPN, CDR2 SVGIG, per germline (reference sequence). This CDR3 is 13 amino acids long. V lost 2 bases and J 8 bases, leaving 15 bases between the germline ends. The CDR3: CAWSKGPQGGYTF. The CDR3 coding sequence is TGTGCCTGGAGTAAGGGTCCACAGGGCGGCTACACCTTC.

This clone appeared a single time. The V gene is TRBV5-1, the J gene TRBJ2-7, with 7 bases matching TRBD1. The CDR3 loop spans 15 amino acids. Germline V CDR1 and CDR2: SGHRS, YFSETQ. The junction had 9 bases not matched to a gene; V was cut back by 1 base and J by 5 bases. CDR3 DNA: TGCGCCAGCAGCTTGCCCCTCGGACAGGCTGACGAGCAGTACTTC. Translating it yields CASSLPLGQADEQYF.

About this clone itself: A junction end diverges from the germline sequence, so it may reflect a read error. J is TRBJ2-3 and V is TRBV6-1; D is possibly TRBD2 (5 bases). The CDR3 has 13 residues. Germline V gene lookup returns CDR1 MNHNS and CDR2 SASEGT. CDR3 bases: TGTGCCAGCAGCGAAGACTATTTAGATACGCAGTATTTT. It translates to CASSEDYLDTQYF.

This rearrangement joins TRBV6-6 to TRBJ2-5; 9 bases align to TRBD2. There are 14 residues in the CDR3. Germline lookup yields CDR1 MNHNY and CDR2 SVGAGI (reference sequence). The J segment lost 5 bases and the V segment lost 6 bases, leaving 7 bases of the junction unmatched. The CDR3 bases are TGTGCCAGCAGCCTCCGGCGGGAGGGCGAGACCCAGTACTTC. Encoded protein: CASSLRREGETQYF.

CDR3 protein: CASSLLRTLNGYTF. CDR3 coding DNA: TGTGCCAGCAGCTTGTTAAGAACTCTAAATGGCTACACCTTC. The genes are TRBV5-6 and TRBJ1-2; D ambiguous. This CDR3 has 14 amino acids. CDR1 is SGHDT, CDR2 YYEEEE, per germline. The V and J ends lost 1 base and 6 bases respectively, with 13 bases between them.

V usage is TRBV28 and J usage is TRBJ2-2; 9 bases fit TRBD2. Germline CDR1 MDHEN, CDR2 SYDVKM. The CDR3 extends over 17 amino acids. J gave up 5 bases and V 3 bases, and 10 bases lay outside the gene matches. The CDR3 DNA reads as TGTGCCAGCAGTTTTTTGTTTGCGGGAGGGTGGACCGGGGAGCTGTTTTTT. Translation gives CASSFLFAGGWTGELFF.

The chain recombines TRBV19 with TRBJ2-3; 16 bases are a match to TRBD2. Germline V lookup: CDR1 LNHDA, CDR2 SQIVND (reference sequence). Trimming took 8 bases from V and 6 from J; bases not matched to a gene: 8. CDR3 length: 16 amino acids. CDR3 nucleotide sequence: TGTGCCAGTCGGCCGGGGACTAGCGGGAGGGTGGATACGCAGTATTTT. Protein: CASRPGTSGRVDTQYF.

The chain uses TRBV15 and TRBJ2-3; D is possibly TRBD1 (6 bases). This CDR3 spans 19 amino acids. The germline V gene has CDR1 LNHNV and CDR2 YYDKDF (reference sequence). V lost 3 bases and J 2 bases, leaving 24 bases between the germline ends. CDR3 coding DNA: TGTGCCACCAGCAGGAGACGTCGGGACACCCATGTCTTCACAGATACGCAGTATTTT. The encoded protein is CATSRRRRDTHVFTDTQYF. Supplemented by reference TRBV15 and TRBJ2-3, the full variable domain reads DAMVIQNPRYQVTQFGKPVTLSCSQTLNHNVMYWYQQKSSQAPKLLFHYYDKDFNNEADTPDNFQSRRPNTSFCFLDIRSPGLGDTAMYLCATSRRRRDTHVFTDTQYFGPGTRLTVL.

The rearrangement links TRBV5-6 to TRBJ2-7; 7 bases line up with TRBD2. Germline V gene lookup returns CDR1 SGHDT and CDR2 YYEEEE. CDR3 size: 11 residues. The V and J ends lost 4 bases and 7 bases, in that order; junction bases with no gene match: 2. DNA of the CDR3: TGTGCCAGCAGCCACGGGAGGGAGCAGTACTTC. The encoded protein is CASSHGREQYF.

CDR3 region: CASSPTRQGEKLFF. The CDR3 nucleotides read TGTGCCAGCAGCCCTACCAGGCAGGGCGAAAAACTGTTTTTT. This chain joins TRBV5-4 and TRBJ1-4, with D possibly matching TRBD1 (5 bases). The CDR3 sequence is 14 residues long. Germline CDR1 is SGHNT and CDR2 is YYREEE (reference sequence). Trimming removed 4 bases at V and 8 bases at J, with 15 bases between.

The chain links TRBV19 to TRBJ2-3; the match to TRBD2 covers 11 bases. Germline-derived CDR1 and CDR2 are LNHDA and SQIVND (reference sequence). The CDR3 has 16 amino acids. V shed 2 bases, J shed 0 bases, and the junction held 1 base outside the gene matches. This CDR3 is CASSIRLAGSTDTQYF. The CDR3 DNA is TGTGCCAGTAGTATACGACTAGCGGGAAGCACAGATACGCAGTATTTT.

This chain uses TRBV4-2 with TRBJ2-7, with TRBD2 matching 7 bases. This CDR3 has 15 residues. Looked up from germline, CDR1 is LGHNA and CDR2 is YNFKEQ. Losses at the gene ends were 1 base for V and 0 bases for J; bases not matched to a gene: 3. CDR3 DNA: TGTGCCAGCAGCCAAGGCGCGGGAGCCTCCTACGAGCAGTACTTC. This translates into CASSQGAGASYEQYF.

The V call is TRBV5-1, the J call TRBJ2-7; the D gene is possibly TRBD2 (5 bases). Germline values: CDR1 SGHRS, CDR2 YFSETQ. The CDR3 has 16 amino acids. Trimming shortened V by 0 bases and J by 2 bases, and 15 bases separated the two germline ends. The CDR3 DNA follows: TGCGCCAGCAGCTTGGCCCCCGGGGAGCGAGCCTACGAGCAGTACTTC. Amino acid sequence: CASSLAPGERAYEQYF.

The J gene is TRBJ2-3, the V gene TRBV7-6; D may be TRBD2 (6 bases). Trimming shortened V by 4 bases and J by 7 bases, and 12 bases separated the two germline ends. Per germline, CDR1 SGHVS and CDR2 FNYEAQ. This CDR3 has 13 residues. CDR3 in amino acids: CASSSGRTNTQYF. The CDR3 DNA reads TGTGCCAGCAGCTCCGGTAGGACTAATACGCAGTATTTT.

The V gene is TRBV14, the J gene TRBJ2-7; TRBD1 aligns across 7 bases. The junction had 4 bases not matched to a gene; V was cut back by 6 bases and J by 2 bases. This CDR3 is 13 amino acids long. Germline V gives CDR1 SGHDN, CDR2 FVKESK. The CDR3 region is CASRRGQTYEQYF. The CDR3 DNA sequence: TGTGCCAGCAGAAGGGGACAGACCTACGAGCAGTACTTC.

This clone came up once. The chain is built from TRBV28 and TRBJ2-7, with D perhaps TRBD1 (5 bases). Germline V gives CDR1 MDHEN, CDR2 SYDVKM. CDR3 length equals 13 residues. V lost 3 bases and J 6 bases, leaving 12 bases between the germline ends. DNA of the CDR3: TGTGCCAGCAGTTTGACAGAACCCCCCGAGCAGTACTTC. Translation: CASSLTEPPEQYF.

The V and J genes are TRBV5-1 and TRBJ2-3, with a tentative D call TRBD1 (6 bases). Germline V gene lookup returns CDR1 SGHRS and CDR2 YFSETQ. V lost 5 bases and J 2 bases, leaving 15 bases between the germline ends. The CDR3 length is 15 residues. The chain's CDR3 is CASRGDTTYTDTQYF. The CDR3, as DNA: TGCGCCAGCAGGGGGGACACCACTTACACAGATACGCAGTATTTT.

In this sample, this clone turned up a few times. In nucleotides, the CDR3 is TGTGCCAGCAGCGTAGGGAACAGGATTAACTATGGCTACACCTTC. Protein product: CASSVGNRINYGYTF. The rearrangement joins TRBV9 to TRBJ1-2, with D possibly being TRBD1 (5 bases). V dropped 0 bases and J dropped 1 base, with 10 bases sitting between them. The germline gives CDR1 SGDLS, CDR2 YYNGEE. The CDR3 covers 15 residues.

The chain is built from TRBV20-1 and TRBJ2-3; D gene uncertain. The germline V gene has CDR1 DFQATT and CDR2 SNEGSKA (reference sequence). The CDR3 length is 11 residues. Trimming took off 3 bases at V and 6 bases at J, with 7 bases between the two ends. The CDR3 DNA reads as TGCAGTGCTAGTCCCGAGGATACGCAGTATTTT. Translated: CSASPEDTQYF.

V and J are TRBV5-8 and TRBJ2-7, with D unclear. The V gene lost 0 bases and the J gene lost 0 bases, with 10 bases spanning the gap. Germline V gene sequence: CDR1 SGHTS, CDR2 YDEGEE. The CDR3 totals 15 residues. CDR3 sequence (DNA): TGTGCCAGCAGCTTGGGGGCGAGTAGCTCCTACGAGCAGTACTTC. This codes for CASSLGASSSYEQYF.

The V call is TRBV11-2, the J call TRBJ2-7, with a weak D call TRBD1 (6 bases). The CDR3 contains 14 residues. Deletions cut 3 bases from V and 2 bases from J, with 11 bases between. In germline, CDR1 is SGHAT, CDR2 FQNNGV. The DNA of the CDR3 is TGTGCCAGCAGCTTGGGACAAGGGGCCTACGAGCAGTACTTC. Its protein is CASSLGQGAYEQYF.

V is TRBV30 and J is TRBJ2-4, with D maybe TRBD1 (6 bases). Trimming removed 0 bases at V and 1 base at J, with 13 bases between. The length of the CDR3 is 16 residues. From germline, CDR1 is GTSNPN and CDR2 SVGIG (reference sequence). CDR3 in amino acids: CAWSVGHSEAKNIQYF. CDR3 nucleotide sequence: TGTGCCTGGAGTGTGGGACACTCGGAGGCCAAAAACATTCAGTACTTC.